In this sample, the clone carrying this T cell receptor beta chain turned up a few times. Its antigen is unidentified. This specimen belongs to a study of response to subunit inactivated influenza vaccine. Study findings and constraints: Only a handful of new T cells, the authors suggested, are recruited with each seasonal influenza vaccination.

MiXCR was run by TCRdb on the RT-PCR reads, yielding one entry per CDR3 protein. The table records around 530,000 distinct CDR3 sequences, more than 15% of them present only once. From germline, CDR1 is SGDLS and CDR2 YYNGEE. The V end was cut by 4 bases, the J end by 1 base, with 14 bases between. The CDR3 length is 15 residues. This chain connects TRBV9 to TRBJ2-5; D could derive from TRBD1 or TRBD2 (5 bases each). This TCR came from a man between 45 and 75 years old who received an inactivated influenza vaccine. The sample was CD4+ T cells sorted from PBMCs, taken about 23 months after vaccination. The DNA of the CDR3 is TGTGCCAGCAGCAAAACCGGGACCATCCAAGAGACCCAGTACTTC. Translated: CASSKTGTIQETQYF. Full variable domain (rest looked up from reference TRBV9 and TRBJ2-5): DSGVTQTPKHLITATGQRVTLRCSPRSGDLSVYWYQQSLDQGLQFLIQYYNGEERAKGNILERFSAQQFPDLHSELNLSSLELGDSALYFCASSKTGTIQETQYFGPGTRLLVL.